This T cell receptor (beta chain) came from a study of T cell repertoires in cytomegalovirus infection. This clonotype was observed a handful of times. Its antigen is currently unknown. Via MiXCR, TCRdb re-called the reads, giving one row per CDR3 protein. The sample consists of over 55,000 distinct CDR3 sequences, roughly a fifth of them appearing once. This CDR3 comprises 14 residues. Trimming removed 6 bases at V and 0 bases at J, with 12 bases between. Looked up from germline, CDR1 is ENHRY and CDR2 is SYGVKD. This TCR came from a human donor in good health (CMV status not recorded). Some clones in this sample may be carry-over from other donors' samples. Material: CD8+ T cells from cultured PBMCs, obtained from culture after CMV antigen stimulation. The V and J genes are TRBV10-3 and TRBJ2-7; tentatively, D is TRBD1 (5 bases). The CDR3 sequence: CAIRDTNFSYEQYF. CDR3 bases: TGTGCCATCAGGGACACGAATTTCTCCTACGAGCAGTACTTC.